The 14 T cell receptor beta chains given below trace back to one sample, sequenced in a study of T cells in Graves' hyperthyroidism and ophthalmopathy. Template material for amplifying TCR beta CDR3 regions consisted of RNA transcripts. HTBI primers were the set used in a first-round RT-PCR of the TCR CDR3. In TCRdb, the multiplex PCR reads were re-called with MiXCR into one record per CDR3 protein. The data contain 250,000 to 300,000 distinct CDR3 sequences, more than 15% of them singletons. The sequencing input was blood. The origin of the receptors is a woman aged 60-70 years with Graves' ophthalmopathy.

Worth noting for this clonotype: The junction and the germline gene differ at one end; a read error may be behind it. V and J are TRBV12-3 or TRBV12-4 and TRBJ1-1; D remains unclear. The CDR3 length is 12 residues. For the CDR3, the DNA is TGTACCAGCAGTCAGACGTACACTGAAGCTTTCTTT. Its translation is CTSSQTYTEAFF.

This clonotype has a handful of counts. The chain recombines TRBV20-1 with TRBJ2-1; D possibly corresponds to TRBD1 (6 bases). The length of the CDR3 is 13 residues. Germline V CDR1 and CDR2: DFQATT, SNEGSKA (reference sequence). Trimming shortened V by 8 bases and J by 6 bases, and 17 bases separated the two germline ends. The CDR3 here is CSTLRTAINEQFF. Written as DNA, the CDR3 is TGCAGTACACTGAGGACAGCGATCAATGAGCAGTTCTTC.

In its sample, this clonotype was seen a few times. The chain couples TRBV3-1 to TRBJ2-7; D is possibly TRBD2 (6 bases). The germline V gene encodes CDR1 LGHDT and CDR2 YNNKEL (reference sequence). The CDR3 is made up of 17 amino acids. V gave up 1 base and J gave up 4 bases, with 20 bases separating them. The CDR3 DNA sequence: TGTGCCAGCAGCCAAGGGGTGGAGGGGATTTTCGGGTACGAGCAGTACTTC. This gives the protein CASSQGVEGIFGYEQYF.

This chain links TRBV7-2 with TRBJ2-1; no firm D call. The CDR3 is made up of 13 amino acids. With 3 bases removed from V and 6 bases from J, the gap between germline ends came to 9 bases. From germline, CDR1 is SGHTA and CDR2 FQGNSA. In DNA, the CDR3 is TGTGCCAGCAGCTTTATAGGGATCAATGAGCAGTTCTTC. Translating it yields CASSFIGINEQFF.

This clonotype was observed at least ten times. Written as DNA, the CDR3 is TGTGCCAGCAGCGACAGGGGAGGTCAGCCCCAGCATTTT. It is translated as CASSDRGGQPQHF. V and J are TRBV6-1 and TRBJ1-5; TRBD1 agrees at 8 bases. CDR3 size: 13 residues. Germline values: CDR1 MNHNS, CDR2 SASEGT. The V and J ends lost 6 bases and 6 bases, in that order; junction bases with no gene match: 4.

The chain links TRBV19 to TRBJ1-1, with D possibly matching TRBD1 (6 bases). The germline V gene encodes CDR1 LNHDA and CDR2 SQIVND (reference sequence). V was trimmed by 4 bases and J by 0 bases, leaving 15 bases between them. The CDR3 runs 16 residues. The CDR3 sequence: CASSKGSGGLNTEAFF. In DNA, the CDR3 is TGTGCCAGTAGTAAAGGTTCTGGGGGGCTGAACACTGAAGCTTTCTTT.

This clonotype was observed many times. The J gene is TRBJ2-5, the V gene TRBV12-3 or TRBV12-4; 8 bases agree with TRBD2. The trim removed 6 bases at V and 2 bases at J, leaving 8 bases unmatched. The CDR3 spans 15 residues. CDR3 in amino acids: CASSKGGTRQETQYF. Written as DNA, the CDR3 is TGTGCCAGCAGCAAAGGGGGGACTAGACAAGAGACCCAGTACTTC.

CDR3 region: CASSYGDIAYNEQFF. The CDR3 DNA is TGTGCCAGCAGTTACGGGGACATCGCCTACAATGAGCAGTTCTTC. V and J are TRBV6-5 and TRBJ2-1; tentatively, D is TRBD1 (6 bases). In germline, CDR1 is MNHEY, CDR2 SVGAGI. The CDR3 has 15 residues. Trimming stripped 2 bases from V and 2 bases from J, with 10 bases between.

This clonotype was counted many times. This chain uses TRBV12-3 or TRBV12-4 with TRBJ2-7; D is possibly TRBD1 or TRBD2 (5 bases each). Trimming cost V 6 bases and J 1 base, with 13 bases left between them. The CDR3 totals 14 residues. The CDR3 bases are TGTGCCAGCAGACCGGGACGCCGATCCTACGAGCAGTACTTC. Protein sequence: CASRPGRRSYEQYF.

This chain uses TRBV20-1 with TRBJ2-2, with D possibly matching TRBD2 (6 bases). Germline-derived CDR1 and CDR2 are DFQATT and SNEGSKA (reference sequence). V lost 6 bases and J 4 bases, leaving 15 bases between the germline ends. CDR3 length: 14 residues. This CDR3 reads CSAVEGMSTGELFF. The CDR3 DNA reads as TGCAGTGCCGTGGAGGGGATGTCCACCGGGGAGCTGTTTTTT.

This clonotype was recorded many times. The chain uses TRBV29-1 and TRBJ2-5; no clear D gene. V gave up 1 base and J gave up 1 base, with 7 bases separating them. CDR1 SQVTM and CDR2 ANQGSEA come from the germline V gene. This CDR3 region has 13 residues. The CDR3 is CSVEVRIQETQYF. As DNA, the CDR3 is TGCAGCGTTGAAGTCCGGATCCAAGAGACCCAGTACTTC.

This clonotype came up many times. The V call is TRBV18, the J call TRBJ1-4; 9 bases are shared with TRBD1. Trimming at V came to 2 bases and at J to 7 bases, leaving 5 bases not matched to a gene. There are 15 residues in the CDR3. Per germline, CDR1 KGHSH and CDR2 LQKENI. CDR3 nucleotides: TGTGCCAGCTCACCAACAGGGGGCCGAGGTGAAAAACTGTTTTTT. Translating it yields CASSPTGGRGEKLFF. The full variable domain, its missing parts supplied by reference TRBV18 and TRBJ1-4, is NAGVMQNPRHLVRRRGQEARLRCSPMKGHSHVYWYRQLPEEGLKFMVYLQKENIIDESGMPKERFSAEFPKEGPSILRIQQVVRGDSAAYFCASSPTGGRGEKLFFGSGTQLSVL.

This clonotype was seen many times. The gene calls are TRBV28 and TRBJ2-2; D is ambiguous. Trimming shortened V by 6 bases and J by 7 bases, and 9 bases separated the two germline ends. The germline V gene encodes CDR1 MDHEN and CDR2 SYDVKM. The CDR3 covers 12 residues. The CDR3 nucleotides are TGTGCCAGCAGAGTTGTCGGCGGGGAGCTGTTTTTT. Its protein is CASRVVGGELFF.

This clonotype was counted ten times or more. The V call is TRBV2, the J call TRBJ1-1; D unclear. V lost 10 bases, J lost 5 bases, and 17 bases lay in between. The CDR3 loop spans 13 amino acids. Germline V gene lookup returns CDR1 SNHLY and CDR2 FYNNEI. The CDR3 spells CATEVERDTEAFF. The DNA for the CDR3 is TGTGCCACCGAGGTCGAACGAGATACTGAAGCTTTCTTT.